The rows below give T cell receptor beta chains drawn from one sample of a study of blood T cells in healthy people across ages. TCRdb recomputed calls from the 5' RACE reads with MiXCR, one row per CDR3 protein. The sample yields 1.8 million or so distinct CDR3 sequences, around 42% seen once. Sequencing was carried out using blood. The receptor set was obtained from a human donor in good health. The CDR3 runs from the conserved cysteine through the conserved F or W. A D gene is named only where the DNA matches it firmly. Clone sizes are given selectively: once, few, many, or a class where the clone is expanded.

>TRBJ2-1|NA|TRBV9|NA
CASSVEGPVSSYNEQFF
TGTGCCAGCAGCGTAGAGGGTCCGGTCAGCTCCTACAATGAGCAGTTCTTC
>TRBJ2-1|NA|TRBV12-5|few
CASGWGGLHNEQFF
TGTGCTAGTGGTTGGGGGGGCCTTCACAATGAGCAGTTCTTC
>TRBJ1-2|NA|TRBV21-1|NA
CASSKMGGSRGYTF
TGTGCCAGCAGCAAGATGGGGGGAAGTAGGGGCTACACCTTC
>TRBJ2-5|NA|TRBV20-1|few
CSARDTLDETQYF
TGCAGTGCTAGAGACACCCTAGATGAGACCCAGTACTTC
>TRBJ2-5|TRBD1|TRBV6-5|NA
CASSYSKARQGVKTQYF
TGTGCCAGCAGTTACTCGAAGGCTAGACAGGGAGTAAAGACCCAGTACTTC
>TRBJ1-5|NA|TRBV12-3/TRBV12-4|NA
CAGSLGGGQPQHF
TGTGCCGGCAGTTTAGGTGGAGGTCAGCCCCAGCATTTT
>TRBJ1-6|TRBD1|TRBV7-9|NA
CASRSRGQNSPLHF
TGTGCCAGCAGATCCAGGGGGCAGAATTCACCCCTCCACTTT
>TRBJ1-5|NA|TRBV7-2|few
CASSSLVNQPQHF
TGTGCCAGCAGTTCGCTGGTCAATCAGCCCCAGCATTTT
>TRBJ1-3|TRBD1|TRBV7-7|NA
CASSLGQDSGNTIYF
TGTGCTAGCAGCCTCGGACAGGACTCTGGAAACACCATATATTTT
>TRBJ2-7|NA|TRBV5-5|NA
CASSRTSDGYEQYF
TGTGCCAGCAGCAGGACATCGGACGGCTACGAGCAGTACTTC
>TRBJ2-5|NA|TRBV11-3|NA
CASSLDLARETQYF
TGTGCCAGCAGCTTAGACCTAGCCAGGGAGACCCAGTACTTC